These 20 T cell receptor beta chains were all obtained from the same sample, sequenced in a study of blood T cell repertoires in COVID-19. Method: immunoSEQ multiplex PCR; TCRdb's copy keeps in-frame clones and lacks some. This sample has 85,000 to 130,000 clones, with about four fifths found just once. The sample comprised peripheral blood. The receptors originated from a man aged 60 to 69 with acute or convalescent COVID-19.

The CDR3 protein is CASSQVKGGTEAFF. CDR3 sequence (DNA): TGTGCCAGCAGCCAAGTCAAGGGCGGGACTGAAGCTTTCTTT. The chain recombines TRBV3-1 (or the pseudogene TRBV3-2) with TRBJ1-1, with D uncertain. CDR1 is LGHDT, CDR2 YNNKEL, per germline (reference sequence). This CDR3 has 14 amino acids. Trimming took 1 base from V and 5 from J, leaving 11 bases between them.

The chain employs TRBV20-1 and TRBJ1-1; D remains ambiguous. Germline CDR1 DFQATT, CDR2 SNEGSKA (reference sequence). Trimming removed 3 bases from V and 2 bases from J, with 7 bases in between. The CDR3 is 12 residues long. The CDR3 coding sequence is TGCAGTGCTAGTGTGCGTAACACTGAAGCTTTCTTT. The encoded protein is CSASVRNTEAFF.

CDR3: CSASDGRSYEQYF. The CDR3 DNA sequence: TGCAGTGCTAGTGACGGGAGGTCCTACGAGCAGTACTTC. This chain uses TRBV20-1 with TRBJ2-7, with 7 nucleotides matching TRBD2. The CDR3 loop spans 13 amino acids. The trim removed 3 bases at V and 1 base at J, leaving 3 bases unmatched. The germline V gene encodes CDR1 DFQATT and CDR2 SNEGSKA (reference sequence).

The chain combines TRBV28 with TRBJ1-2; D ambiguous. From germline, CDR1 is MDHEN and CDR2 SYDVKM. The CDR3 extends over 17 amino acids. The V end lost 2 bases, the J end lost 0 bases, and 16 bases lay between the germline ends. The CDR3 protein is CASSLKEGTSTNYGYTF. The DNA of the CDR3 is TGTGCCAGCAGTTTAAAGGAGGGAACCTCTACTAACTATGGCTACACCTTC.

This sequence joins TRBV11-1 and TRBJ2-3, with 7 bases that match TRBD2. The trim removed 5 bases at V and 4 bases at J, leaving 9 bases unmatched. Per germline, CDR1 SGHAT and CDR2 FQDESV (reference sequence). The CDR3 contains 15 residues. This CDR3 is CASSMAGLVADTQYF. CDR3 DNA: TGTGCCAGCAGCATGGCCGGACTAGTGGCAGATACGCAGTATTTT.

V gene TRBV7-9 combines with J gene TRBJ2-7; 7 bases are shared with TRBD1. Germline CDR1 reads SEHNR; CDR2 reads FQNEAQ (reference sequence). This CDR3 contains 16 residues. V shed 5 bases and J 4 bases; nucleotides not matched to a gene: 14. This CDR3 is CASSQSDRTGRYEQYF. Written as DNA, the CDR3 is TGTGCCAGCAGCCAATCCGATAGGACAGGACGGTACGAGCAGTACTTC. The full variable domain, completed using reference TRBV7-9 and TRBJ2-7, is DTGVSQNPRHKITKRGQNVTFRCDPISEHNRLYWYRQTLGQGPEFLTYFQNEAQLEKSRLLSDRFSAERPKGSFSTLEIQRTEQGDSAMYLCASSQSDRTGRYEQYFGPGTRLTVT.

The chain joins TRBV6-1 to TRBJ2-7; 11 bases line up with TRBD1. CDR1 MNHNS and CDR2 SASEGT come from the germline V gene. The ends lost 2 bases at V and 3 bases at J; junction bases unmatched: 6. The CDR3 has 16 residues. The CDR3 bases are TGTGCCAGCAGTGAATATCCGGGACAGGGGGTCTACGAGCAGTACTTC. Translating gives CASSEYPGQGVYEQYF.

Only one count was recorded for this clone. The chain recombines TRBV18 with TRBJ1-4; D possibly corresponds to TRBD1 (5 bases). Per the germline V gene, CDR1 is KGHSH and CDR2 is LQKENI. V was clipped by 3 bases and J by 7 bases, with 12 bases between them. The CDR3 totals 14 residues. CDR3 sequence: CASSPKTVGEKLFF. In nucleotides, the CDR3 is TGTGCCAGCTCACCCAAGACAGTAGGTGAAAAACTGTTTTTT.

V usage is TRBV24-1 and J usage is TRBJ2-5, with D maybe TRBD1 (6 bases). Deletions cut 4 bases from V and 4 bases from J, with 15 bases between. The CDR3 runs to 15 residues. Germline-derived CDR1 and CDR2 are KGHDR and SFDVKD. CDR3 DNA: TGTGCCACCAGTGACCACCGGGACATTGGAGAGACCCAGTACTTC. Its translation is CATSDHRDIGETQYF.

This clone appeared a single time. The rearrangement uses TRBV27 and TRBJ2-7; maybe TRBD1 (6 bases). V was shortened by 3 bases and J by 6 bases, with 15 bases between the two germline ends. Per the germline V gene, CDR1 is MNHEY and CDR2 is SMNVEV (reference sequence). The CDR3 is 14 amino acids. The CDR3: CASSFQGLSFEQYF. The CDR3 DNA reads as TGTGCCAGCAGTTTTCAGGGGCTATCGTTCGAGCAGTACTTC.

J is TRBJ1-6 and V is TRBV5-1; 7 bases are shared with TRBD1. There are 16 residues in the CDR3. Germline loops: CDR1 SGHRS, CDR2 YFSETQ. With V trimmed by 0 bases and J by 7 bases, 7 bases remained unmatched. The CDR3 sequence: CASSLDQGGGNSPLHF. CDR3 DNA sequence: TGCGCCAGCAGCTTGGATCAGGGGGGAGGCAATTCACCCCTCCACTTT. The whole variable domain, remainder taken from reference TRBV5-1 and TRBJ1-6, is KAGVTQTPRYLIKTRGQQVTLSCSPISGHRSVSWYQQTPGQGLQFLFEYFSETQRNKGNFPGRFSGRQFSNSRSEMNVSTLELGDSALYLCASSLDQGGGNSPLHFGNGTRLTVT.

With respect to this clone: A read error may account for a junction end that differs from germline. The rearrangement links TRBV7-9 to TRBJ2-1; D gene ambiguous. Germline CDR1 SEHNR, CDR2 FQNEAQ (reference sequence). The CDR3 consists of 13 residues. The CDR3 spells CASSLDTHNEQFF. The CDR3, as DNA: TGTGCCAGCAGTTTAGACACGCACAATGAGCAGTTCTTC.

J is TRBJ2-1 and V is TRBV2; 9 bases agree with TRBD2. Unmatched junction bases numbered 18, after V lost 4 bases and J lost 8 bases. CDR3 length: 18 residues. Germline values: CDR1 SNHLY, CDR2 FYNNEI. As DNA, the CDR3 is TGTGCCAGCAGTGGGAGGGGGTTAGCGGGAGAGGGGACAGATGAGCAGTTCTTC. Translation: CASSGRGLAGEGTDEQFF.

This CDR3 reads CASSLNTETYEQYF. The CDR3, as DNA: TGCGCCAGCAGTCTCAACACCGAAACCTACGAGCAGTACTTC. J is TRBJ2-7 and V is TRBV5-1; D gene unclear. Between the trimmed V and J ends, which lost 5 bases and 2 bases, there was a span of 14 bases. This CDR3 is built from 14 residues. CDR1 and CDR2 from the germline V gene are SGHRS and YFSETQ.

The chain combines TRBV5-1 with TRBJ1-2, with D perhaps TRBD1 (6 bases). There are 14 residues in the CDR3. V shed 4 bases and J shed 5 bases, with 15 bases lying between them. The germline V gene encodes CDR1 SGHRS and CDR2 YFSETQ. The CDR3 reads CASSPQGNGYGYTF. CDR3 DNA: TGCGCCAGCAGCCCACAGGGCAATGGGTATGGCTACACCTTC.

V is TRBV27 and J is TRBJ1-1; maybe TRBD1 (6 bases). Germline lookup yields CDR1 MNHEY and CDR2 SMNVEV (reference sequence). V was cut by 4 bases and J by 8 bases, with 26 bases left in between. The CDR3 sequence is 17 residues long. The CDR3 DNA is TGTGCCAGCAGTTCTGCAAGACAGGCAGAGAAGAGGTCCGAAGCTTTCTTT. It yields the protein CASSSARQAEKRSEAFF.

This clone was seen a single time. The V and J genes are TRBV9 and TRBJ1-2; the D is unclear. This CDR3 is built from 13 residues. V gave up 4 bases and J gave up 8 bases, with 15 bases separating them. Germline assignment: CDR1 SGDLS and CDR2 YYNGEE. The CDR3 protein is CASSPPEVRGYTF. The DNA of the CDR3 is TGTGCCAGCAGCCCCCCGGAGGTTCGGGGCTACACCTTC. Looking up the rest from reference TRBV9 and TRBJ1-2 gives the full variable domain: DSGVTQTPKHLITATGQRVTLRCSPRSGDLSVYWYQQSLDQGLQFLIQYYNGEERAKGNILERFSAQQFPDLHSELNLSSLELGDSALYFCASSPPEVRGYTFGSGTRLTVV.

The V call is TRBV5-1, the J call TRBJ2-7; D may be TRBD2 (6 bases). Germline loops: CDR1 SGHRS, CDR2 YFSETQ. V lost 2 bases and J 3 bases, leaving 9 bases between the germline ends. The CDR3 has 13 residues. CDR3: CASSFGGYYEQYF. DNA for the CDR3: TGCGCCAGCAGCTTCGGGGGATACTACGAGCAGTACTTC.

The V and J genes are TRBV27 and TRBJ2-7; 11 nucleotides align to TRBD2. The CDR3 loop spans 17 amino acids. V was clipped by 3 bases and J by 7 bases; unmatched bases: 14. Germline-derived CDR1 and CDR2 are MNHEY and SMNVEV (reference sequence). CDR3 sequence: CASSFIPTSGARREQYV. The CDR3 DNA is TGTGCCAGCAGTTTTATCCCGACTAGCGGGGCCAGAAGGGAGCAGTACGTC.

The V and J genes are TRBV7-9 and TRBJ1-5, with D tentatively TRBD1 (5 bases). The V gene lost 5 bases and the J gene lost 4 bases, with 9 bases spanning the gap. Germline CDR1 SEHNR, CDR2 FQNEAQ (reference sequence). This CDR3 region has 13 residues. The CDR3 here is CASSLQGNQPQHF. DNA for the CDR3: TGTGCCAGCAGCCTGCAGGGTAATCAGCCCCAGCATTTT. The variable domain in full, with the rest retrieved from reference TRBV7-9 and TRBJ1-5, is DTGVSQNPRHKITKRGQNVTFRCDPISEHNRLYWYRQTLGQGPEFLTYFQNEAQLEKSRLLSDRFSAERPKGSFSTLEIQRTEQGDSAMYLCASSLQGNQPQHFGDGTRLSIL.